This note documents a single TCR beta chain sequence. This entry is derived from a study of blood T cell repertoires in COVID-19. Produced via immunoSEQ multiplex PCR; TCRdb's table is partial and in-frame only. This table has roughly 170,000 clones, about four fifths appearing once. The sequenced sample consisted of peripheral blood. The sequence was obtained from a man in his forties who had recovered from COVID-19.

In DNA, the CDR3 is TGTGCCAGTAGTATAGCCGCGACAGGAGCCTACGAGCAGTACTTC. It encodes CASSIAATGAYEQYF. The chain employs TRBV19 and TRBJ2-7; D is perhaps TRBD1 (6 bases). The CDR3 sequence is 15 residues long. Germline loops: CDR1 LNHDA, CDR2 SQIVND (reference sequence). The V and J ends lost 1 base and 2 bases respectively, with 12 bases between them.